This entry lists 32 T cell receptor beta chains sequenced from one sample in a study of CD8 T cells in Susac syndrome. With random hexamers, 0.5 to 1 ug RNA was reverse transcribed. TCRdb re-called the immunoSEQ multiplex PCR reads with MiXCR, one entry per CDR3 protein. Of approximately 160,000 distinct CDR3 sequences detected, roughly 95% appear once; the ten largest clones hold around 0.12%. Sequenced sample: CD4+ T cells from PBMCs. The receptors stem from a human donor with Susac syndrome.

The chain has TRBV11-3 and TRBJ2-5, with D possibly being TRBD2 (6 bases). CDR1 is SGHNT and CDR2 is YENEEA in the germline V gene. This CDR3 comprises 13 residues. Trimming removed 5 bases at V and 4 bases at J, with 11 bases between. CDR3 in DNA: TGTGCCAGCAGCCGTGCGGGAAGAGAGACCCAGTACTTC. Protein product: CASSRAGRETQYF. The complete variable domain, with remaining parts taken from reference TRBV11-3 and TRBJ2-5, reads EAGVVQSPRYKIIEKKQPVAFWCNPISGHNTLYWYLQNLGQGPELLIRYENEEAVDDSQLPKDRFSAERLKGVDSTLKIQPAELGDSAVYLCASSRAGRETQYFGPGTRLLVL.

The chain uses TRBV18 and TRBJ1-1, with D uncertain. Germline V gene data show CDR1 as KGHSH and CDR2 as LQKENI. V was cut by 5 bases and J by 1 base, with 11 bases left in between. CDR3 length: 14 residues. In nucleotides, the CDR3 is TGTGCCAGCTCAAGTTCCCGAGGGAACACTGAAGCTTTCTTT. Its translation: CASSSSRGNTEAFF.

The rearrangement uses TRBV5-1 and TRBJ2-5; D gene uncertain. Germline lookup yields CDR1 SGHRS and CDR2 YFSETQ. V was clipped by 4 bases and J by 4 bases, with 11 bases between them. The CDR3 is made up of 13 amino acids. The CDR3: CASSVSTRETQYF. In nucleotides, the CDR3 is TGCGCCAGCAGCGTCTCAACGCGAGAGACCCAGTACTTC.

The V and J genes are TRBV6-2 or TRBV6-3 and TRBJ2-5, with 7 bases aligning to TRBD2. The CDR3 runs to 15 residues. V was clipped by 5 bases and J by 4 bases; unmatched bases: 10. Looked up from germline, CDR1 is MNHEY and CDR2 is SVGEGT. CDR3 nucleotide sequence: TGTGCCAGCAGTCTCCGTGGCGGGAGTCGAGAGACCCAGTACTTC. This encodes CASSLRGGSRETQYF.

The V gene is TRBV24-1, the J gene TRBJ2-5, with D perhaps matching TRBD1 (6 bases). This CDR3 contains 14 residues. The V end was cut by 5 bases, the J end by 3 bases, with 12 bases between. Germline lookup yields CDR1 KGHDR and CDR2 SFDVKD. The CDR3 reads CATSVIQGEETQYF. The CDR3, as DNA: TGTGCCACCAGTGTTATACAGGGTGAAGAGACCCAGTACTTC.

The J gene is TRBJ1-5, the V gene TRBV12-3 or TRBV12-4, with a weak D call TRBD1 (6 bases). The CDR3 contains 14 residues. V lost 4 bases, J lost 4 bases, and 11 bases lay in between. This CDR3 is CASSSGQPNQPQHF. The CDR3, as DNA: TGTGCCAGCAGTTCCGGACAGCCAAATCAGCCCCAGCATTTT.

The V call is TRBV29-1, the J call TRBJ2-7; 8 nucleotides line up with TRBD2. The CDR3 has 16 residues. V lost 4 bases and J lost 4; bases outside the gene matches: 15. Looked up from germline, CDR1 is SQVTM and CDR2 is ANQGSEA. The CDR3 sequence is CSVVGGVAGRSYEQYF. The CDR3 DNA reads TGCAGCGTTGTCGGGGGGGTTGCCGGGAGGTCATACGAGCAGTACTTC.

The J gene is TRBJ2-4, the V gene TRBV7-2, with unresolved D. Trimming shortened V by 5 bases and J by 1 base, and 12 bases separated the two germline ends. CDR1 SGHTA and CDR2 FQGNSA come from the germline V gene. The CDR3 has 15 residues. As DNA, the CDR3 is TGTGCCAGCAGCGGGAAAAAGGAGGCCAAAAACATTCAGTACTTC. It specifies CASSGKKEAKNIQYF.

The chain couples TRBV12-3 or TRBV12-4 to TRBJ2-1; no clear D. V dropped 3 bases and J dropped 5 bases, with 11 bases sitting between them. This CDR3 has 14 residues. The CDR3 coding sequence is TGTGCCAGCAGTTTTGGCGGTGGCCACAATGAGCAGTTCTTC. Encoded protein: CASSFGGGHNEQFF.

The CDR3 sequence is CASSEGLFGSPLHF. The CDR3 DNA follows: TGTGCCAGCAGTGAGGGCCTTTTCGGTTCACCCCTCCACTTT. The J gene is TRBJ1-6, the V gene TRBV25-1, with D unresolved. The V gene's germline CDR1 is MGHDK and CDR2 SYGVNS. The CDR3 is 14 residues long. V was pared by 3 bases and J by 9 bases, with 12 bases between.

The rearrangement links TRBV18 to TRBJ2-1; D may be TRBD1 or TRBD2 (5 bases each). The CDR3 totals 14 residues. Deletions cut 2 bases from V and 5 bases from J, with 10 bases between. CDR1 is KGHSH, CDR2 LQKENI, per germline. The DNA for the CDR3 is TGTGCCAGCTCACCAAGGGACGGGGACAATGAGCAGTTCTTC. Protein: CASSPRDGDNEQFF.

The rearrangement uses TRBV2 and TRBJ1-6; D is unresolved. Germline CDR1 SNHLY, CDR2 FYNNEI. The CDR3 is 12 residues long. The V end lost 7 bases, the J end lost 10 bases, and 11 bases lay between the germline ends. CDR3: CASTLDRSPLHF. CDR3 DNA sequence: TGTGCCAGCACCTTAGACCGATCACCCCTCCACTTT.

The chain combines TRBV5-4 with TRBJ2-2; 10 bases fit TRBD2. The germline V gene has CDR1 SGHNT and CDR2 YYREEE (reference sequence). The CDR3 is 14 residues long. The ends lost 6 bases at V and 7 bases at J; junction bases unmatched: 6. The DNA for the CDR3 is TGTGCCAGCAAGCGGGGGGGCGAGGGCGGGGAGCTGTTTTTT. This sequence encodes CASKRGGEGGELFF.

The chain links TRBV12-3 or TRBV12-4 to TRBJ2-3; 8 nucleotides match TRBD2. Trimming at V came to 3 bases and at J to 6 bases, leaving 5 bases not matched to a gene. CDR3 length: 14 residues. The CDR3 spells CASSFREGSDTQYF. CDR3 nucleotide sequence: TGTGCCAGCAGTTTCCGGGAGGGGTCGGATACGCAGTATTTT.

This clonotype was recorded only once. V gene TRBV14 combines with J gene TRBJ2-7; 8 bases are a match to TRBD1. The CDR3 totals 16 residues. V was clipped by 4 bases and J by 3 bases; unmatched bases: 11. Germline CDR1 and CDR2: SGHDN and FVKESK. Here the CDR3 reads CASSPADRVRFYEQYF. In DNA form, the CDR3 reads TGTGCCAGCAGCCCCGCGGACAGGGTGCGATTCTACGAGCAGTACTTC.

The chain is built from TRBV5-1 and TRBJ1-4; D is unclear. V lost 0 bases and J 7 bases, leaving 13 bases between the germline ends. Germline CDR1 and CDR2: SGHRS and YFSETQ. This CDR3 region has 15 residues. The CDR3 spells CASSLEGSSTEKLFF. CDR3 nucleotides: TGCGCCAGCAGCTTGGAGGGCAGCTCTACTGAAAAACTGTTTTTT. Combining the CDR3 with reference TRBV5-1 and TRBJ1-4 gives the whole variable domain KAGVTQTPRYLIKTRGQQVTLSCSPISGHRSVSWYQQTPGQGLQFLFEYFSETQRNKGNFPGRFSGRQFSNSRSEMNVSTLELGDSALYLCASSLEGSSTEKLFFGSGTQLSVL.

The chain links TRBV29-1 to TRBJ2-3; D not certain. V was pared by 4 bases and J by 4 bases, with 3 bases between. From germline, CDR1 is SQVTM and CDR2 ANQGSEA. CDR3 length equals 10 residues. The CDR3 DNA reads TGCAGCGTTGGTGCAGATACGCAGTATTTT. Its translation: CSVGADTQYF.

The chain joins TRBV7-2 to TRBJ1-2, with TRBD1 identical over 9 bases. Per the germline V gene, CDR1 is SGHTA and CDR2 is FQGNSA. The trim removed 5 bases at V and 6 bases at J, leaving 10 bases unmatched. There are 15 residues in the CDR3. The CDR3 is CASSAPGRQGDGYTF. In DNA, the CDR3 is TGTGCCAGCAGCGCACCTGGTAGACAGGGGGATGGCTACACCTTC.

This clonotype was picked up a small number of times. CDR3: CASSRDRAGANVLTF. CDR3 nucleotides: TGTGCCAGCAGTCGCGACAGGGCTGGGGCCAACGTCCTGACTTTC. This chain links TRBV2 with TRBJ2-6, with 7 bases identical to TRBD1. The CDR3 length is 15 residues. Germline V gene lookup returns CDR1 SNHLY and CDR2 FYNNEI. The trim removed 5 bases at V and 2 bases at J, leaving 3 bases unmatched.

This clonotype was detected once. The chain couples TRBV7-8 to TRBJ2-7, with D possibly being TRBD2 (5 bases). V lost 4 bases to trimming and J lost 0 bases, with 13 bases between them. The CDR3 sequence is 15 residues long. In germline, CDR1 is SGHVS, CDR2 FQNEAQ. The CDR3 coding sequence is TGTGCCAGCAGCTCCCGAGCGGTGGACTCCTACGAGCAGTACTTC. It codes for CASSSRAVDSYEQYF.

This clonotype was detected only once. J is TRBJ2-1 and V is TRBV7-9; D is ambiguous. Germline-derived CDR1 and CDR2 are SEHNR and FQNEAQ (reference sequence). Deletions cut 1 base from V and 9 bases from J, with 7 bases between. CDR3 length: 12 amino acids. CDR3 region: CASSLELGEQFF. The CDR3 coding sequence is TGTGCCAGCAGCTTAGAGTTGGGTGAGCAGTTCTTC.

The V gene is TRBV19, the J gene TRBJ1-5, with D unresolved. V dropped 3 bases and J dropped 0 bases, with 9 bases sitting between them. The CDR3 length is 15 residues. The germline CDR1 and CDR2 sequences are LNHDA and SQIVND (reference sequence). The CDR3 DNA reads as TGTGCCAGTAGTATCGGACGGAGTAGCAATCAGCCCCAGCATTTT. Translating gives CASSIGRSSNQPQHF.

This chain joins TRBV5-1 and TRBJ1-1; no clear D. The CDR3 loop spans 14 amino acids. CDR1 and CDR2 (germline): SGHRS, YFSETQ. The germline V and J ends were trimmed by 1 base and 1 base, with 8 bases remaining between them. DNA of the CDR3: TGCGCCAGCAGCTTGTCGGGCCGGAACACTGAAGCTTTCTTT. It translates to CASSLSGRNTEAFF.

This clonotype was found a few times. V and J are TRBV29-1 and TRBJ1-2; the D gene is possibly TRBD1 (6 bases). The V gene lost 5 bases and the J gene lost 8 bases, with 9 bases spanning the gap. The CDR3 sequence is 10 residues long. CDR1 and CDR2 (germline): SQVTM, ANQGSEA. CDR3 bases: TGCAGCGTTCACAGGGACGGCTACACCTTC. Translation gives CSVHRDGYTF.

This clonotype came up a few times. One junction end does not reproduce the germline sequence, and a read error may be involved. The chain links TRBV7-2 to TRBJ1-6; 10 nucleotides agree with TRBD1. This CDR3 has 18 residues. The germline V gene has CDR1 SGHTA and CDR2 FQGNSA. CDR3 amino acids: CASSSYPPDRGDNSPLHF. The CDR3 DNA reads TGTGCCAGCAGCTCCTACCCCCCGGACAGGGGGGATAATTCACCCCTCCATTTT.

The chain recombines TRBV30 with TRBJ2-1; TRBD2 matches 9 bases. The CDR3 totals 17 residues. J lost 3 bases, V lost 3 bases, and 12 bases had no gene match. CDR1 and CDR2 from the germline V gene are GTSNPN and SVGIG (reference sequence). The CDR3 nucleotides read TGTGCCTGGAGATCAGGGGCGGGAGGGCCCTACTACAATGAGCAGTTCTTC. Its protein product is CAWRSGAGGPYYNEQFF. Filled out from reference TRBV30 and TRBJ2-1, the complete variable domain reads SQTIHQWPATLVQPVGSPLSLECTVEGTSNPNLYWYRQAAGRGLQLLFYSVGIGQISSEVPQNLSASRPQDRQFILSSKKLLLSDSGFYLCAWRSGAGGPYYNEQFFGPGTRLTVL.

The V call is TRBV9, the J call TRBJ2-6, with D possibly being TRBD1 or TRBD2 (5 bases each). CDR1 is SGDLS and CDR2 is YYNGEE in the germline V gene. The CDR3 has 18 residues. V dropped 0 bases and J dropped 2 bases, with 15 bases sitting between them. CDR3: CASSVDPREGAGANVLTF. The CDR3 DNA follows: TGTGCCAGCAGCGTAGATCCCCGGGAAGGGGCTGGGGCCAACGTCCTGACTTTC.

The chain employs TRBV15 and TRBJ1-5; D possibly corresponds to TRBD1 (6 bases). The length of the CDR3 is 15 residues. Per the germline V gene, CDR1 is LNHNV and CDR2 is YYDKDF (reference sequence). The V gene lost 5 bases and the J gene lost 4 bases, with 15 bases spanning the gap. The CDR3 DNA follows: TGTGCCACCAGCGGGAACCGGGACAAAAATCAGCCCCAGCATTTT. Amino acids: CATSGNRDKNQPQHF.

The rearrangement links TRBV7-9 to TRBJ1-6, with 8 bases that match TRBD1. CDR1 is SEHNR and CDR2 is FQNEAQ in the germline V gene (reference sequence). The CDR3 totals 15 residues. With V trimmed by 5 bases and J by 8 bases, 8 bases remained unmatched. CDR3 sequence: CASSIGGQADSPLHF. The DNA for the CDR3 is TGTGCCAGCAGCATCGGGGGACAGGCGGATTCACCCCTCCACTTT.

This chain connects TRBV4-3 to TRBJ1-2, with 7 bases identical to TRBD1. The germline V gene has CDR1 LGHNA and CDR2 YSLEER. The trim removed 1 base at V and 8 bases at J, leaving 7 bases unmatched. This CDR3 comprises 14 residues. DNA of the CDR3: TGCGCCAGCAGCCAAGGCGACAGGGATGACGGCTACACCTTC. Translating gives CASSQGDRDDGYTF.

The rearrangement links TRBV7-9 to TRBJ2-5; D is perhaps TRBD1 or TRBD2 (6 bases each). CDR1 is SEHNR, CDR2 FQNEAQ, per germline (reference sequence). Trimming cost V 4 bases and J 3 bases, with 18 bases left between them. CDR3 length equals 16 residues. CDR3 DNA: TGTGCCAGCAGCTCCTTATTAGCGGACAGCGAAGAGACCCAGTACTTC. Translating it yields CASSSLLADSEETQYF.

This clonotype appeared once. The chain links TRBV18 to TRBJ1-1; D remains ambiguous. The length of the CDR3 is 13 residues. Trimming left V 3 bases short and J 3 bases short, with 8 bases between. Germline CDR1 and CDR2: KGHSH and LQKENI. DNA for the CDR3: TGTGCCAGCTCACCGGTGGGTGACACTGAAGCTTTCTTT. Translated: CASSPVGDTEAFF. The variable domain in full, with the rest retrieved from reference TRBV18 and TRBJ1-1, is NAGVMQNPRHLVRRRGQEARLRCSPMKGHSHVYWYRQLPEEGLKFMVYLQKENIIDESGMPKERFSAEFPKEGPSILRIQQVVRGDSAAYFCASSPVGDTEAFFGQGTRLTVV.